This T cell receptor (beta chain) was sequenced for a study of blood T cell repertoires in COVID-19. Study context: The origin of the acute and convalescent COVID-19 samples was the United States, Italy and Spain. Sources were T cells, B-cell-depleted T cells, or PBMCs; the material itself was cDNA or gDNA.

After removal of 6 bases from V and 2 bases from J, the junction contained 7 bases not matched to a gene. The CDR3 loop spans 14 amino acids. CDR1 is MDHEN, CDR2 SYDVKM, per germline. How the authors handled the data: It was from reference gene primer amplification that nucleated cell counts were estimated. The method was immunoSEQ multiplex PCR; TCRdb's version includes in-frame clones alone and lacks a portion of them. V, J and clone size are taken as reported in that table, and D and trimming were inferred from the DNA itself. Seen here are about 92,000 clones, around three quarters observed once, and the top ten hold about a tenth.

The receptor comes from a woman between 70 and 85 years old with acute or convalescent COVID-19. This rearrangement joins TRBV28 to TRBJ2-7; TRBD1 agrees at 7 bases. Specimen: peripheral blood. CDR3 nucleotide sequence: TGTGCCAGCAGACAAGACAGGGCGACCTACGAGCAGTACTTC. This codes for CASRQDRATYEQYF.